The clone carrying this TCR beta chain occurred once. Germline CDR1 is SGHNT and CDR2 is YYREEE (reference sequence). V shed 2 bases, J shed 5 bases, and the junction held 5 bases outside the gene matches. This CDR3 has 15 residues. Healthy people donating bone marrow made up the donors. This sample is drawn from a study of cytomegalovirus exposure and HLA in healthy donors. The study ran its PCR with 60 Vbeta and 13 Jbeta primers. TCRdb keeps only in-frame clones here, not all; method: immunoSEQ multiplex PCR. The sample yields 200,000 to 250,000 clones, approximately 83% seen once. Sequencing input: PBMCs. J is TRBJ2-5 and V is TRBV5-4; 11 bases agree with TRBD2. This clonotype originated in a woman aged 50 to 60 in good health and CMV-seropositive. The chain's CDR3 is CASSFPGLAVETQYF. CDR3 coding DNA: TGTGCCAGCAGCTTTCCGGGACTAGCGGTGGAGACCCAGTACTTC.